What follows is one T cell receptor (beta chain) and its context. The data were obtained in a study of blood T cell repertoires in COVID-19. Background on the study: Sites across the United States, Italy and Spain contributed samples from acute and convalescent COVID-19. In each case, the material was cDNA or gDNA derived from T cells, B-cell-depleted T cells, or PBMCs.

The CDR3 sequence is 14 residues long. The V gene lost 2 bases and the J gene lost 4 bases, with 9 bases spanning the gap. CDR1 and CDR2 from the germline V gene are MDHEN and SYDVKM. Profiled with immunoSEQ multiplex PCR; TCRdb holds only in-frame clones, not every one. This table holds around 26,000 clones, approximately 76% found once. This clonotype was obtained from a man aged 65 to 79 with acute or convalescent COVID-19. The chain links TRBV28 to TRBJ1-3; D gene unclear. Sequencing was carried out using peripheral blood. The CDR3 DNA reads TGTGCCAGCAGTTTAACCGCCGGGGGAAACACCATATATTTT. Amino acid sequence: CASSLTAGGNTIYF.